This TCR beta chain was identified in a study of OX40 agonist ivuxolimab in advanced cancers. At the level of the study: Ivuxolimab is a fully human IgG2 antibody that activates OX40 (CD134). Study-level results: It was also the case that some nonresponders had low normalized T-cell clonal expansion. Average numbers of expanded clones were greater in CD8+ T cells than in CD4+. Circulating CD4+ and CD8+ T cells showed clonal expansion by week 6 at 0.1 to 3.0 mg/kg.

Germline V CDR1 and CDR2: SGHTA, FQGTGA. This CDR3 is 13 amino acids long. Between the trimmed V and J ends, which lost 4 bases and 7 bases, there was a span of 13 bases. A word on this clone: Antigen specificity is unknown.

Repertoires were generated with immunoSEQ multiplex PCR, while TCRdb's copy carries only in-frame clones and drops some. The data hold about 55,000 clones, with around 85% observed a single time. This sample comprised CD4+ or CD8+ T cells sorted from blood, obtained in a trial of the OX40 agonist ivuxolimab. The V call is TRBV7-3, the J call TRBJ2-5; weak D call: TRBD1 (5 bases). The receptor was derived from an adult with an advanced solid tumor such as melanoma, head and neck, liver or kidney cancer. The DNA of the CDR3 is TGTGCCAGCAGCTCGTCAGGGCCTGGGACCCAGTACTTC. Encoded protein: CASSSSGPGTQYF.